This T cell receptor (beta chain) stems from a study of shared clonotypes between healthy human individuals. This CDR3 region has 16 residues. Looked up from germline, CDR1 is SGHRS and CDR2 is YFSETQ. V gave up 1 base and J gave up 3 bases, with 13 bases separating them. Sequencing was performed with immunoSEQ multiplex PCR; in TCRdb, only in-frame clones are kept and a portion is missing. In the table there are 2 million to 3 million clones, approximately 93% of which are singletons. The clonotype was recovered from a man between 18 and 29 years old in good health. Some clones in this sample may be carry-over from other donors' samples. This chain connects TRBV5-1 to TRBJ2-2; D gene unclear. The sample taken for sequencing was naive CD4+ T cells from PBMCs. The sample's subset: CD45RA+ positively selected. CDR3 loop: CASSLLPGSDTGELFF. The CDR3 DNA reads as TGCGCCAGCAGCTTGCTGCCTGGGTCCGACACCGGGGAGCTGTTTTTT.